The rows below give T cell receptor beta chains drawn from one sample of a study of chemoradiotherapy in HPV16-positive cancers. The table came from immunoSEQ multiplex PCR; TCRdb's copy has only in-frame clones and leaves some out. The data contain about 31,000 clones, about 80% of them singletons. The input for sequencing was blood, taken from a patient who underwent chemoradiotherapy. Receptors originate from a human donor with HPV-associated anogenital cancer. CDR3s include the opening cysteine and the closing phenylalanine or tryptophan. D genes are given only for firm matches. The size field is filled for only some rows; it gives once, few, many or a size class.

>.|TRBJ2-2|.|TRBV5-8
TGTGCCAGCAGCTTTCGCCGCACCGGGGAGCTGTTTTTT
CASSFRRTGELFF
>.|TRBJ2-1|TRBD2|TRBV7-2
TGTGCCAGCAGCTCACTAGCGGGGGGCGCCCGCAAAGAGCAGTTCTTC
CASSSLAGGARKEQFF
>.|TRBJ2-3|.|TRBV30
TGTGCCTGGACGTGGGGATCGCTAGATACGCAGTATTTT
CAWTWGSLDTQYF
>.|TRBJ1-2|TRBD1|TRBV30
TGTGCCTGGAGCCCCGGAACAGGGGAAGGAGGTGGCTACACCTTC
CAWSPGTGEGGGYTF
>.|TRBJ1-2|TRBD1|TRBV30
TGTGCCTGGAGCCGGACAGGGGGCGCTCGGAGCCTCGGCTACACCTTC
CAWSRTGGARSLGYTF
>few|TRBJ1-2|.|TRBV4-1
TGCGCCAGCAGCCAAGAGGGAAGTTGGCAGGGAAAGGGCTACACCTTC
CASSQEGSWQGKGYTF
>once|TRBJ2-1|.|TRBV11-2
TGTGCCAGCAGAAAGCCGGGACAAGGGTACAATGAGCAGTTCTTC
CASRKPGQGYNEQFF
>few|TRBJ1-1|.|TRBV6-5
TGTGCCAGCAGCTTGTCTAGGGCCACTGAAGCTTTCTTT
CASSLSRATEAFF
>.|TRBJ1-2|.|TRBV7-3
TGTGCCAGCAGCCACCGGGACCGACGCTATGGCTACACCTTC
CASSHRDRRYGYTF
>.|TRBJ2-7|.|TRBV2
TGTGCCAGCAGTGACTTAAGCTCCTACGAGCAGTACTTC
CASSDLSSYEQYF
>.|TRBJ1-2|.|TRBV7-2
TGTGCCAGCAGCTTAGACAGTCAATATGGCTACACCTTC
CASSLDSQYGYTF
>.|TRBJ2-3|.|TRBV21-1
TGTGCCAGCAGCAAAGACCAAACCGGGGGCGGAGATACGCAGTATTTT
CASSKDQTGGGDTQYF
>few|TRBJ1-2|.|TRBV7-9
TGTGCCAGCAGCTCGACAGATCATAACTATGGCTACACCTTC
CASSSTDHNYGYTF
>.|TRBJ2-3|TRBD1|TRBV5-6
TGTGCCAGCACCCAGATGGGACAGGGGACAGATACGCAGTATTTT
CASTQMGQGTDTQYF
>.|TRBJ2-6|.|TRBV5-1
TGCGCCAGCAGCTTGGCCCGAGGCTCTGGGGCCAACGTCCTGACTTTC
CASSLARGSGANVLTF
>.|TRBJ1-5|.|TRBV11-3
TGTGCCAGCACCATGCGCGGATACTATAGCAATCAGCCCCAGCATTTT
CASTMRGYYSNQPQHF
>once|TRBJ2-3|.|TRBV2
TGTGCCAGCAGTGACGTCGGTACAGATACGCAGTATTTT
CASSDVGTDTQYF
>.|TRBJ1-5|.|TRBV27
TGTGCCAGCAGTTTGTCGCCACAGCGAGATCAGCCCCAGCATTTT
CASSLSPQRDQPQHF
>.|TRBJ1-1|.|TRBV6-1
TGTGCCAGCAGTGTGTCCAGAATCCTCTTGGGCACTGAAGCTTTCTTT
CASSVSRILLGTEAFF
>.|TRBJ2-2|TRBD2|TRBV7-2
TGTGCCAGCAGCTTAGCGACGGGACTAGCTTACGGTGGCGGGGAGCTGTTTTTT
CASSLATGLAYGGGELFF
>few|TRBJ1-1|.|TRBV2
TGTGCCAGCAGTTTTTCGACAGGGAACACTGAAGCTTTCTTT
CASSFSTGNTEAFF
>.|TRBJ1-1|.|TRBV6-1
TGTGCCAGCAGTCTTCGACAAGCCACTGAAGCTTTCTTT
CASSLRQATEAFF
>.|TRBJ1-1|.|TRBV12-5
TGTGCTAGTGGTAAACAGGGCAAGACTGAAGCTTTCTTT
CASGKQGKTEAFF
>.|TRBJ1-5|.|TRBV5-8
TGTGCCAGCAGCGTCGGGAAAGGGCAGCCCCAGCATTTT
CASSVGKGQPQHF
>.|TRBJ2-7|TRBD1|TRBV9
TGTGCCAGCAGCGTCCGACAGGGGGCGGGTGAGCAGTACTTC
CASSVRQGAGEQYF
>.|TRBJ2-6|.|TRBV11-3
TGTGCCAGCAGCTTAGTCTACGGGGCTGGGGCCAACGTCCTGACTTTC
CASSLVYGAGANVLTF
>.|TRBJ1-1|.|TRBV7-8
TGTGCCAGCAGCCCCCTTATGGGGGGAAGGGGGAGGATACCGAACACTGAAGCTTTCTTT
CASSPLMGGRGRIPNTEAFF
>.|TRBJ2-2|TRBD1|TRBV19
TGTGCCAGTAGTATTGGACAGGTGGGGGAGCTGTTTTTT
CASSIGQVGELFF
>.|TRBJ1-4|.|TRBV15
TGTGCCACCAGCAGGGGTGTTTATGAAAAACTGTTTTTT
CATSRGVYEKLFF
>.|TRBJ2-4|TRBD1|TRBV7-3
TGTGCCAGCAGCTTGGGGACAGGGAACATTCAGTACTTC
CASSLGTGNIQYF
>.|TRBJ2-4|TRBD1|TRBV9
TGTGCCAGCAGCAGAGACCTACAGGGGGCGCTGACCAAAAACATTCAGTACTTC
CASSRDLQGALTKNIQYF
>.|TRBJ1-4|TRBD1|TRBV2
TGTGCCAGCAGTACAGGGGGGCTTTCAAATGAAAAACTGTTTTTT
CASSTGGLSNEKLFF
>.|TRBJ2-7|.|TRBV7-6
TGTGCCAGCAGTGCAGGGGACTCCTTTACCTACGAGCAGTACTTC
CASSAGDSFTYEQYF
>.|TRBJ2-7|TRBD1|TRBV7-9
TGTGCCAGCAGCCGACAGGGGGACAACGAGCAGTACTTC
CASSRQGDNEQYF
>.|TRBJ1-4|.|TRBV2
TGTGCCAGCAGACTAAGGGAGACAGGAGGGGAAAAACTGTTTTTT
CASRLRETGGEKLFF
>.|TRBJ1-3|.|TRBV5-1
TGCGCCAGCAGCTTGGAAGGGGATCAGAACACCATATATTTT
CASSLEGDQNTIYF
>.|TRBJ1-2|.|TRBV9
TGTGCCAGCAGCGTAGGACCCTCTAATAGCGGAGGCTACACCTTC
CASSVGPSNSGGYTF
>.|TRBJ2-1|.|TRBV23-1
TGCGCCAGCAGCGATACTACGACGCCGGGACACTACAATGAGCAGTTCTTC
CASSDTTTPGHYNEQFF
>.|TRBJ2-5|.|TRBV18
TGTGCCAGCTCACCACCGTCCTTCGTCGATCTGGAGACCCAGTACTTC
CASSPPSFVDLETQYF
>.|TRBJ1-5|.|TRBV6-1
TGTGCCAGCAGTGGGGAGCGAAGTCAGCCCCAGCATTTT
CASSGERSQPQHF
>.|TRBJ1-1|.|TRBV4-1
TGCGCCAGCAGCAAGGGGGACGGCGATTGGGGGATGAACACTGAAGCTTTCTTT
CASSKGDGDWGMNTEAFF
>.|TRBJ2-2|.|TRBV6-5
TGTGCCAGCAGCCTGGGGGATCGGGGGACCGGGGAGCTGTTTTTT
CASSLGDRGTGELFF
>.|TRBJ2-5|.|TRBV7-2
TGTGCCAGCAGCTTATGGTCGGAGCAAGAGACCCAGTACTTC
CASSLWSEQETQYF
>once|TRBJ2-3|TRBD2|TRBV30
TGTGCCTGGAGTGTGGCGCGGGGGGTGAGGAATACGCAGTATTTT
CAWSVARGVRNTQYF
>.|TRBJ1-5|TRBD1|TRBV6-1
TGTGCCAGCAGGATGGACAGGGAAGCGACCCAGCATTTT
CASRMDREATQHF
>.|TRBJ1-2|TRBD1|TRBV9
TGTGCCAGCAGCGGATGGACAGGCCTCTTTAGGCGTGGCTACACCTTC
CASSGWTGLFRRGYTF
>.|TRBJ1-3|TRBD1|TRBV9
TGTGCCAGCAGCGTAGGACAGGGCGAAAACACCATATATTTT
CASSVGQGENTIYF
>.|TRBJ2-3|.|TRBV5-6
TGTGCCAGCAGCCCATGGCGGACACCCTTTACCGATACGCAGTATTTT
CASSPWRTPFTDTQYF
>.|TRBJ1-2|.|TRBV19
TGTGCCAGTAGTATACTGGGGGGCGCAAATGGCTACACCTTC
CASSILGGANGYTF
>.|TRBJ1-2|.|TRBV5-1
TGCGCCAGCAGCTACCGGGACGAGGATGGCTACACCTTC
CASSYRDEDGYTF
>.|TRBJ2-2|TRBD1|TRBV4-1
TGCGCCAGCAGCCCACAGGGGGCCGGAACCGGGGAGCTGTTTTTT
CASSPQGAGTGELFF
>once|TRBJ1-5|.|TRBV2
TGTGCCAGCAGTGGTTCTCCGGGAAATTTTGGCAATCAGCCCCAGCATTTT
CASSGSPGNFGNQPQHF
>few|TRBJ2-5|TRBD1|TRBV10-1
TGCGCCAACCAACAGGGGGTAGAGACCCAGTACTTC
CANQQGVETQYF
>.|TRBJ2-3|.|TRBV27
TGTGCCAGCAGAGAACAGGGTTTGAGCACAGATACGCAGTATTTT
CASREQGLSTDTQYF
>.|TRBJ1-1|.|TRBV5-1
TGCGCCAGCAGCCGGCCCCTCTCAGGAGACACTGAAGCTTTCTTT
CASSRPLSGDTEAFF
>.|TRBJ1-4|TRBD1|TRBV5-1
TGCGCCAGCAGCTGGGGACCGGGACAGGGTCGGGAAAAACTGTTTTTT
CASSWGPGQGREKLFF
>few|TRBJ2-7|.|TRBV7-2
TGTGCCAGCAGCCCCCCCGCCTCTTACGAGCAGTACTTC
CASSPPASYEQYF